A single sample gave rise to the 21 T cell receptor beta chains below, sequenced in a study of cytomegalovirus exposure and HLA in healthy donors. PCR amplification relied on 60 Vbeta primers (plus 13 Jbeta primers). The method was immunoSEQ multiplex PCR; TCRdb's version includes in-frame clones alone and lacks a portion of them. The sample records around 76,000 clones, roughly 67% being singletons. The sequenced material came from PBMCs. The source of these receptors is a man aged 40-50 years in good health and CMV-seropositive.

The chain carries TRBV5-8 and TRBJ2-2; TRBD2 matches 12 bases. In germline, CDR1 is SGHTS, CDR2 YDEGEE. J lost 2 bases, V lost 3 bases, and 2 bases had no gene match. The CDR3 contains 16 residues. Written as DNA, the CDR3 is TGTGCCAGCAGCTCGGGACTAGCGGGCAACACCGGGGAGCTGTTTTTT. This gives the protein CASSSGLAGNTGELFF.

The genes are TRBV30 and TRBJ1-2, with D maybe TRBD1 (6 bases). CDR3 length equals 14 residues. The V end was cut by 4 bases, the J end by 2 bases, with 14 bases between. Germline values: CDR1 GTSNPN, CDR2 SVGIG (reference sequence). The CDR3 region is CAWTDRYPNYGYTF. CDR3 sequence (DNA): TGTGCCTGGACCGACAGGTACCCCAACTATGGCTACACCTTC.

J is TRBJ1-1 and V is TRBV6-5, with D perhaps matching TRBD1 (6 bases). The CDR3 length is 14 residues. The V end was cut by 7 bases, the J end by 2 bases, with 14 bases between. In germline, CDR1 is MNHEY, CDR2 SVGAGI. CDR3 residues: CASTPGTSNTEAFF. The CDR3 DNA reads as TGTGCCAGCACCCCTGGGACATCCAACACTGAAGCTTTCTTT.

This clone was detected a few times. The chain has TRBV5-5 and TRBJ1-5; 10 bases fit TRBD1. The germline V gene has CDR1 SGHKS and CDR2 YYEKEE (reference sequence). The CDR3 extends over 16 amino acids. The J segment lost 3 bases and the V segment lost 2 bases, leaving 5 bases of the junction unmatched. The CDR3 DNA reads TGTGCCAGCAGCTTAAGGACAGGGGGTCTCAATCAGCCCCAGCATTTT. It translates to CASSLRTGGLNQPQHF.

The rearrangement joins TRBV5-1 to TRBJ1-5; no clear D. The V end was cut by 0 bases, the J end by 4 bases, with 5 bases between. CDR1 and CDR2 (germline): SGHRS, YFSETQ. This CDR3 has 13 amino acids. The CDR3 sequence is CASSLGPNQPQHF. CDR3 coding DNA: TGCGCCAGCAGCTTGGGTCCGAATCAGCCCCAGCATTTT.

This rearrangement joins TRBV15 to TRBJ1-3; a weak D match, TRBD1 (6 bases). The CDR3 sequence is 14 residues long. V was cut by 5 bases and J by 1 base, with 9 bases left in between. Germline-derived CDR1 and CDR2 are LNHNV and YYDKDF (reference sequence). DNA of the CDR3: TGTGCCACCAGCCCGACAGGTTCTGGAAACACCATATATTTT. This sequence encodes CATSPTGSGNTIYF.

The V gene is TRBV5-1, the J gene TRBJ2-3; a possible D gene is TRBD2 (5 bases). This CDR3 region has 14 residues. The germline V gene has CDR1 SGHRS and CDR2 YFSETQ. V gave up 0 bases and J gave up 1 base, with 6 bases separating them. CDR3: CASSLVSGTDTQYF. CDR3 DNA sequence: TGCGCCAGCAGCTTGGTTAGCGGCACAGATACGCAGTATTTT.

The chain has TRBV5-4 and TRBJ2-1; tentative D call: TRBD1 (6 bases). V was clipped by 4 bases and J by 0 bases, with 14 bases between them. CDR3 length: 16 residues. Germline V gene lookup returns CDR1 SGHNT and CDR2 YYREEE (reference sequence). For the CDR3, the DNA is TGTGCCAGCAGCCCGACCGGACAGAGCTCCTACAATGAGCAGTTCTTC. Translating it yields CASSPTGQSSYNEQFF.

The table lists this clone with a few counts. The V and J genes are TRBV7-9 and TRBJ1-3; 8 nucleotides agree with TRBD1. CDR1 and CDR2 from the germline V gene are SEHNR and FQNEAQ (reference sequence). V shed 4 bases and J 3 bases; nucleotides not matched to a gene: 5. This CDR3 is built from 15 residues. CDR3 DNA: TGTGCCAGCAGCTCCAGGGGGCTAGGTGGAAACACCATATATTTT. Protein product: CASSSRGLGGNTIYF. Drawing the rest from reference TRBV7-9 and TRBJ1-3, the complete variable domain is DTGVSQNPRHKITKRGQNVTFRCDPISEHNRLYWYRQTLGQGPEFLTYFQNEAQLEKSRLLSDRFSAERPKGSFSTLEIQRTEQGDSAMYLCASSSRGLGGNTIYFGEGSWLTVV.

The chain carries TRBV7-8 and TRBJ1-1; perhaps TRBD1 as D (5 bases). Germline V CDR1 and CDR2: SGHVS, FQNEAQ. V was shortened by 8 bases and J by 4 bases, with 17 bases between the two germline ends. The CDR3 is 14 amino acids. CDR3 residues: CASGLGGTLTEAFF. The CDR3 DNA is TGTGCCAGCGGCCTCGGCGGGACTCTCACTGAAGCTTTCTTT.

The chain employs TRBV4-3 and TRBJ2-7, with 9 bases aligning to TRBD1. In germline, CDR1 is LGHNA, CDR2 YSLEER. V was clipped by 0 bases and J by 4 bases; unmatched bases: 4. This CDR3 region has 15 residues. The DNA for the CDR3 is TGCGCCAGCAGCCAAGAGCCGGGACAGGGATACGAGCAGTACTTC. Translating it yields CASSQEPGQGYEQYF.

The chain employs TRBV9 and TRBJ1-2; 7 bases map to TRBD1. Germline lookup yields CDR1 SGDLS and CDR2 YYNGEE. The J segment lost 4 bases and the V segment lost 0 bases, leaving 6 bases of the junction unmatched. This CDR3 spans 15 amino acids. CDR3 nucleotide sequence: TGTGCCAGCAGCGTAGACGCAGGGGGGACCTATGGCTACACCTTC. Residues: CASSVDAGGTYGYTF.

The chain couples TRBV6-5 to TRBJ2-1; D unresolved. Germline loops: CDR1 MNHEY, CDR2 SVGAGI. This CDR3 spans 15 amino acids. The ends were cut back, 6 bases at V and 6 bases at J, with 18 bases in the middle. The CDR3 protein is CASSPSIVNSNEQFF. The CDR3 nucleotides are TGTGCCAGCAGCCCCTCCATCGTGAACTCCAATGAGCAGTTCTTC.

This clone was detected a few times. The V gene is TRBV6-5, the J gene TRBJ1-5; no firm D call. The CDR3 consists of 13 residues. CDR1 is MNHEY and CDR2 is SVGAGI in the germline V gene. V lost 5 bases and J 4 bases, leaving 9 bases between the germline ends. CDR3 in DNA: TGTGCCAGCAGTAGGGCGGGTAATCAGCCCCAGCATTTT. Translation: CASSRAGNQPQHF.

This clone was recorded a few times. The J gene is TRBJ2-7, the V gene TRBV30; weak D call: TRBD2 (5 bases). CDR3 length: 16 residues. V dropped 2 bases and J dropped 9 bases, with 26 bases sitting between them. The germline CDR1 and CDR2 sequences are GTSNPN and SVGIG (reference sequence). The CDR3: CAWSRFRVEDPGRQYF. CDR3 DNA sequence: TGTGCCTGGAGTCGGTTTAGGGTGGAGGATCCGGGGAGGCAGTACTTC.

This clone appeared a few times. The rearrangement uses TRBV6-5 and TRBJ1-2; D might be TRBD1 (5 bases). Trimming left V 5 bases short and J 4 bases short, with 14 bases between. The CDR3 length is 14 residues. Germline assignment: CDR1 MNHEY and CDR2 SVGAGI. The CDR3 is CASSPLGGTYGYTF. The DNA for the CDR3 is TGTGCCAGCAGTCCCCTGGGGGGGACCTATGGCTACACCTTC.

This clone was counted between two and nine times. DNA of the CDR3: TGTGCCAGCAGCTCCTCTAGCACAGATACGCAGTATTTT. This sequence encodes CASSSSSTDTQYF. The rearrangement joins TRBV7-9 to TRBJ2-3; D unclear. Trimming shortened V by 4 bases and J by 0 bases, and 5 bases separated the two germline ends. The CDR3 has 13 residues. Germline V gene sequence: CDR1 SEHNR, CDR2 FQNEAQ (reference sequence).

CDR3: CSVGQSSGNTIYF. CDR3 DNA sequence: TGCAGCGTCGGACAGAGCTCTGGAAACACCATATATTTT. The chain recombines TRBV29-1 with TRBJ1-3, with D maybe TRBD1 (6 bases). Germline V gene lookup returns CDR1 SQVTM and CDR2 ANQGSEA. V was pared by 6 bases and J by 0 bases, with 9 bases between. This CDR3 contains 13 residues.

The chain combines TRBV27 with TRBJ2-5, with 7 bases aligning to TRBD2. V was pared by 8 bases and J by 5 bases, with 14 bases of the junction left unmatched. The length of the CDR3 is 15 residues. Per the germline V gene, CDR1 is MNHEY and CDR2 is SMNVEV (reference sequence). The CDR3 region has the DNA TGTGCCAGCCGCCGGGGGAGGGCGGGGTTGGAGACCCAGTACTTC. Protein: CASRRGRAGLETQYF.

V and J are TRBV7-3 and TRBJ2-2; unclear D gene. With 8 bases removed from V and 1 base from J, the gap between germline ends came to 8 bases. The CDR3 has 13 residues. The germline V gene has CDR1 SGHTA and CDR2 FQGTGA. In DNA form, the CDR3 reads TGTGCCAGCGGTAACAGGAACACCGGGGAGCTGTTTTTT. Protein sequence: CASGNRNTGELFF.

The chain couples TRBV7-3 to TRBJ2-1; D might be TRBD2 (6 bases). The CDR3 length is 15 residues. Trimming took 5 bases from V and 6 from J, leaving 17 bases between them. Germline CDR1 and CDR2: SGHTA and FQGTGA. In nucleotides, the CDR3 is TGTGCCAGCAGCCCTAACGCGGAGCGGGCCAATGAGCAGTTCTTC. It translates to CASSPNAERANEQFF.